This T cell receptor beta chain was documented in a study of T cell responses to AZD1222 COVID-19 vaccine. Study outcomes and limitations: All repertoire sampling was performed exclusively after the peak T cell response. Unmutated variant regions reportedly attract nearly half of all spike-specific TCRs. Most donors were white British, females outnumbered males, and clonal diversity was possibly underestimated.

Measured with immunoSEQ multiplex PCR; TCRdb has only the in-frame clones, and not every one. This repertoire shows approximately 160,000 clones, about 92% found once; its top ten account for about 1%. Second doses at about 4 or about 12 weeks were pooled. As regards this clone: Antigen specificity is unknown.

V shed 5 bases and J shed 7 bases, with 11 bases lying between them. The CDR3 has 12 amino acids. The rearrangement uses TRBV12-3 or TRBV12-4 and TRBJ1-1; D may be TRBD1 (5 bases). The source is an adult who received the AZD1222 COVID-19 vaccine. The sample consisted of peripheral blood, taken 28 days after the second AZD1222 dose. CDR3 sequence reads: CASSRRGVEAFF. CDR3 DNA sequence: TGTGCCAGCAGTCGCCGGGGCGTTGAAGCTTTCTTT.